This T cell receptor beta chain was identified in a study of cytomegalovirus exposure and HLA in healthy donors. Study-wide context: Researchers found that about 82% of about 400 genotyped donors fell within the Caucasian-associated ancestry cluster. The study, taken as a whole, reports: Earlier analysis found most TCR beta V segments productive about 90% or about 30% of the time. V- and J-gene trimming in TCR beta was tied to a missense DCLRE1C variant by an analysis performed later. Listed as cytomegalovirus-associated were roughly 180 TCR beta chains.

To note about this clone: The target antigen is unknown.

Researchers ran the PCR with 60 Vbeta and 13 Jbeta primers. Method: immunoSEQ multiplex PCR; TCRdb's copy keeps in-frame clones and lacks some. The sample table sets out tens of thousands of clones. The receptor was derived from a woman in her sixties in good health and CMV-seronegative. The sample was PBMCs.

CDR3 loop: CASNLVEGSTNEKLFF. CDR3 sequence (DNA): TGTGCCAGTAACCTAGTAGAGGGATCAACTAATGAAAAACTGTTTTTT. The gene calls are TRBV5-6 and TRBJ1-4; D remains unclear. The CDR3 covers 16 residues. V lost 8 bases to trimming and J lost 0 bases, with 17 bases between them. The germline V gene encodes CDR1 SGHDT and CDR2 YYEEEE.